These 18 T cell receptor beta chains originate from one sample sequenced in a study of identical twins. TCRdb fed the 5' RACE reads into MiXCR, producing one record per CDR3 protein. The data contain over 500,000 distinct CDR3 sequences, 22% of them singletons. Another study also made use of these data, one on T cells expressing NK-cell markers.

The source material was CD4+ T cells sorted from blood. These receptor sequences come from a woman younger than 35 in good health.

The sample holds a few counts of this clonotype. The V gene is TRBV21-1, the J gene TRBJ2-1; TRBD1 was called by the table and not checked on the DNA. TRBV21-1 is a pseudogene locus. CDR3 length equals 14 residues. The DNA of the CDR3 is TGTGCCAGCAGCCCCCGGCGGCAGTACAATGAGCAGTTCTTC. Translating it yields CASSPRRQYNEQFF.

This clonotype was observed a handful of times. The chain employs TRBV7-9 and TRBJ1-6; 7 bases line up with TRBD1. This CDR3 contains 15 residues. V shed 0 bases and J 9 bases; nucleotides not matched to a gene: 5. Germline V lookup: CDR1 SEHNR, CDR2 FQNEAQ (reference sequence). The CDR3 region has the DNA TGTGCCAGCAGCTTAGCCGACAGGGTGGGTTCACCCCTCCACTTT. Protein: CASSLADRVGSPLHF.

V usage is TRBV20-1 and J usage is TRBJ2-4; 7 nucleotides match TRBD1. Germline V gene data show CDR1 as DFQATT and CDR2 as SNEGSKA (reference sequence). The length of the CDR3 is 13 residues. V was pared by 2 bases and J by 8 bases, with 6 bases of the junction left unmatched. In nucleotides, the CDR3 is TGCAGTGCTAGACCGCAGGGGGTTGACATTCAGTACTTC. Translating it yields CSARPQGVDIQYF.

The CDR3 nucleotides read TGTGCCAGCAGTTCCCGGACTAGCGGGGGGATATCCTACGAGCAGTACTTC. Protein sequence: CASSSRTSGGISYEQYF. V is TRBV27 and J is TRBJ2-7, with 14 bases identical to TRBD2. After removal of 4 bases from V and 1 base from J, the junction contained 6 bases not matched to a gene. Germline loops: CDR1 MNHEY, CDR2 SMNVEV (reference sequence). The length of the CDR3 is 17 residues.

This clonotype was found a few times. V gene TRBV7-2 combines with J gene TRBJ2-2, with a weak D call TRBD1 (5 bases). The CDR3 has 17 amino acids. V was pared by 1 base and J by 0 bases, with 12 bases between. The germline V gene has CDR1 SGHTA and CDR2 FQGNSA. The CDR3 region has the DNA TGTGCCAGCAGCTTAGTCATTGACAGCGCGAACACCGGGGAGCTGTTTTTT. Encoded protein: CASSLVIDSANTGELFF.

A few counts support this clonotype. The chain's CDR3 is CSARGTASNEKLFF. The CDR3 bases are TGCAGTGCTAGAGGGACAGCCTCTAATGAAAAACTGTTTTTT. The V and J genes are TRBV20-1 and TRBJ1-4; tentative D call: TRBD1 (6 bases). This CDR3 has 14 amino acids. Germline lookup yields CDR1 DFQATT and CDR2 SNEGSKA (reference sequence). Trimming removed 1 base at V and 3 bases at J, with 9 bases between.

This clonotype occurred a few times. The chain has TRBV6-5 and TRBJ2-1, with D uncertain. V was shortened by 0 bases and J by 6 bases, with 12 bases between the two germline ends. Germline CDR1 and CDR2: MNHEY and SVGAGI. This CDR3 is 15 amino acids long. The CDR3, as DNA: TGTGCCAGCAGTTACTCGATGGCTCCCCGCAATGAGCAGTTCTTC. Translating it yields CASSYSMAPRNEQFF.

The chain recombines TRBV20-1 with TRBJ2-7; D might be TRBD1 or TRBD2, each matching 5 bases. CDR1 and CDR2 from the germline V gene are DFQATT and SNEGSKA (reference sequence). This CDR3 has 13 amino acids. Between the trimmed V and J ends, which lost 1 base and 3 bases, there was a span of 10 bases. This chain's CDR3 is CSARGREIYEQYF. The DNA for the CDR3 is TGCAGTGCTAGAGGCAGGGAGATCTACGAGCAGTACTTC.

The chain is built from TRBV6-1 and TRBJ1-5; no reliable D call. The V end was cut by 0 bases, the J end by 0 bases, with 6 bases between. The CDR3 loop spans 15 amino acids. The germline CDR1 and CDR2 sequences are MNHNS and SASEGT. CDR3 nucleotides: TGTGCCAGCAGTGAAGCTCAGTATAGCAATCAGCCCCAGCATTTT. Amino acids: CASSEAQYSNQPQHF.

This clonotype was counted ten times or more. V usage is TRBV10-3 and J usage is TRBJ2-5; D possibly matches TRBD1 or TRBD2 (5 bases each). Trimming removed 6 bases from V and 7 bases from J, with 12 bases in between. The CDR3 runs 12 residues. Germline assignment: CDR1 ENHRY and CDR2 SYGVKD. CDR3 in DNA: TGTGCCATCAGGGACCCTGGGGGGACCCAGTACTTC. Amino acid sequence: CAIRDPGGTQYF.

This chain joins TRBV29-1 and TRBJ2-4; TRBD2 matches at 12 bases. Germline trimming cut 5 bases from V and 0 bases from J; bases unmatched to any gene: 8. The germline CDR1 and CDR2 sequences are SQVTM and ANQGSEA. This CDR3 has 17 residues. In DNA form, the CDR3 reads TGCAGCGTTTTTCTAGCGGGAGGGCCGGGAGCCAAAAACATTCAGTACTTC. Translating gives CSVFLAGGPGAKNIQYF. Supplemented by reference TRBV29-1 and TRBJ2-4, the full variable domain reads SAVISQKPSRDICQRGTSLTIQCQVDSQVTMMFWYRQQPGQSLTLIATANQGSEATYESGFVIDKFPISRPNLTFSTLTVSNMSPEDSSIYLCSVFLAGGPGAKNIQYFGAGTRLSVL.

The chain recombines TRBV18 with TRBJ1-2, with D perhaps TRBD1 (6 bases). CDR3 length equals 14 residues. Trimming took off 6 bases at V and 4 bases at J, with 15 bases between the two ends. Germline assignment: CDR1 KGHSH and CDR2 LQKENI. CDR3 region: CASSRGDHSYGYTF. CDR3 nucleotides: TGTGCCAGCTCGAGGGGGGACCACTCCTATGGCTACACCTTC.

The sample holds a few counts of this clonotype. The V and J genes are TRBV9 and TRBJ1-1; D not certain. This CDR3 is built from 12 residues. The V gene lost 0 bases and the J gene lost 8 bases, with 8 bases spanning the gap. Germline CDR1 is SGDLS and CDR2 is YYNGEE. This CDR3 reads CASSVGETEAFF. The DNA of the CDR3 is TGTGCCAGCAGCGTAGGAGAAACAGAAGCTTTCTTT.

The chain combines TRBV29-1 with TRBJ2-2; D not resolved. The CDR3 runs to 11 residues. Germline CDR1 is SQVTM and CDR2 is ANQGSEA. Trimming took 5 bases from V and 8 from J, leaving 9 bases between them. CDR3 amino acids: CSVRPGGELFF. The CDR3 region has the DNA TGCAGCGTTCGACCTGGGGGGGAGCTGTTTTTT.

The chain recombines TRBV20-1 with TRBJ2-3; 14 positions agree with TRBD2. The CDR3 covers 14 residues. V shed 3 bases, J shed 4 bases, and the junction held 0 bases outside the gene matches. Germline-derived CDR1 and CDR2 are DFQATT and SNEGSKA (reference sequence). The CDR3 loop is CSARGLAGADTQYF. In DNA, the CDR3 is TGCAGTGCTAGGGGACTAGCGGGAGCAGATACGCAGTATTTT.

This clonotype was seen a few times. CDR3 in DNA: TGCAGTGCTAGAGCCAAACCTAGCACAGATACGCAGTATTTT. As protein: CSARAKPSTDTQYF. The chain links TRBV20-1 to TRBJ2-3; D remains ambiguous. This CDR3 is 14 amino acids long. CDR1 is DFQATT, CDR2 SNEGSKA, per germline (reference sequence). Between the trimmed V and J ends, which lost 1 base and 0 bases, there was a span of 8 bases.

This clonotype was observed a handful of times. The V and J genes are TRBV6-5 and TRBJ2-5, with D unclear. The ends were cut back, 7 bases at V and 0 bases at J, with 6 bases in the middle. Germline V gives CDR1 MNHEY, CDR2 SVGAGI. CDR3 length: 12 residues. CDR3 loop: CASKGNQETQYF. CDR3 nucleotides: TGTGCCAGCAAGGGAAACCAAGAGACCCAGTACTTC.

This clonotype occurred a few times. The CDR3 DNA is TGTGCCAGCTCACCTCAAGCAGGTACTTATGGCTACACCTTC. Protein: CASSPQAGTYGYTF. The V gene is TRBV18, the J gene TRBJ1-2; D uncertain. The CDR3 has 14 residues. The germline V gene has CDR1 KGHSH and CDR2 LQKENI. Trimming shortened V by 3 bases and J by 5 bases, and 13 bases separated the two germline ends.